The 20 T cell receptor beta chains listed next were all sequenced from one sample in a study of blood T cell repertoires in COVID-19. TCRdb's copy holds only in-frame clones and misses some; the assay was immunoSEQ multiplex PCR. The repertoire holds around 100,000 clones, with 70% to 90% as singletons. Sequenced material: peripheral blood. The receptors derive from a man at least 80 years old with acute or convalescent COVID-19.

This clone was counted a single time. The CDR3 is CATSKVWGPIDLQETQYF. The CDR3 DNA is TGTGCCACCAGCAAAGTCTGGGGGCCGATTGACCTGCAAGAGACCCAGTACTTC. V is TRBV15 and J is TRBJ2-5; tentatively, D is TRBD1 (6 bases). Germline V gene data show CDR1 as LNHNV and CDR2 as YYDKDF (reference sequence). The CDR3 contains 18 residues. V shed 4 bases and J shed 2 bases, with 23 bases lying between them.

The chain links TRBV30 to TRBJ2-1; possible D gene TRBD1, 5 bases. CDR3 length: 15 amino acids. V was clipped by 0 bases and J by 7 bases, with 16 bases between them. Germline CDR1 is GTSNPN and CDR2 is SVGIG (reference sequence). The CDR3 region is CAWSVRFDSRNEQFF. CDR3 in DNA: TGTGCCTGGAGTGTAAGGTTCGACAGTCGTAATGAGCAGTTCTTC.

CDR3 loop: CAWSGRGTARGGTGELFF. CDR3 DNA sequence: TGTGCCTGGAGTGGCCGTGGGACAGCTCGTGGGGGCACCGGGGAGCTGTTTTTT. This chain joins TRBV30 and TRBJ2-2, with TRBD1 matching over 7 bases. Trimming at V came to 1 base and at J to 4 bases, leaving 15 bases not matched to a gene. The CDR3 length is 18 residues. Germline lookup yields CDR1 GTSNPN and CDR2 SVGIG (reference sequence).

The V and J genes are TRBV7-3 and TRBJ2-2; 7 nucleotides agree with TRBD1. The germline gives CDR1 SGHTA, CDR2 FQGTGA. This CDR3 comprises 13 residues. V lost 5 bases to trimming and J lost 9 bases; unmatched junction nucleotides: 6. The CDR3 is CASSPETGRELFF. The CDR3 DNA is TGTGCCAGCAGCCCGGAGACAGGGCGGGAGCTGTTTTTT.

The sample holds a few counts of this clone. The CDR3 loop reads CASSQDAGRKNTGELFF. The CDR3 DNA sequence: TGCGCCAGCAGCCAAGACGCGGGACGGAAGAACACCGGGGAGCTGTTTTTT. This chain joins TRBV4-3 and TRBJ2-2, with a possible D match to TRBD2 (6 bases). V was pared by 0 bases and J by 1 base, with 12 bases between. CDR3 length: 17 residues. Germline V gene data show CDR1 as LGHNA and CDR2 as YSLEER.

The J gene is TRBJ1-2, the V gene TRBV15; the D gene is possibly TRBD1 (6 bases). CDR3 length equals 14 residues. Germline V gives CDR1 LNHNV, CDR2 YYDKDF (reference sequence). V was pared by 2 bases and J by 2 bases, with 9 bases between. The CDR3 region is CATSRTRGNYGYTF. CDR3 bases: TGTGCCACCAGCAGAACCAGGGGCAACTATGGCTACACCTTC.

The chain recombines TRBV5-1 with TRBJ2-5, with D possibly matching TRBD2 (5 bases). Trimming pared 4 bases from V and 1 base from J, leaving 11 bases between. Germline loops: CDR1 SGHRS, CDR2 YFSETQ. The CDR3 is 14 amino acids. In nucleotides, the CDR3 is TGCGCCAGCAGCCCGGCCGGAGGCCAAGAGACCCAGTACTTC. It is translated as CASSPAGGQETQYF.

This chain links TRBV19 with TRBJ1-4; 7 nucleotides agree with TRBD1. The CDR3 runs 16 residues. CDR1 and CDR2 (germline): LNHDA, SQIVND (reference sequence). With 3 bases clipped from V and 3 bases from J, the junction kept 7 bases outside the gene matches. The CDR3 nucleotides read TGTGCCAGTAGTATCCTCCAGGGGACAGCTAATGAAAAACTGTTTTTT. As protein: CASSILQGTANEKLFF. The variable domain in full, completed from reference TRBV19 and TRBJ1-4, reads DGGITQSPKYLFRKEGQNVTLSCEQNLNHDAMYWYRQDPGQGLRLIYYSQIVNDFQKGDIAEGYSVSREKKESFPLTVTSAQKNPTAFYLCASSILQGTANEKLFFGSGTQLSVL.

The rearrangement links TRBV6-5 to TRBJ2-7; 13 nucleotides match TRBD2. Per the germline V gene, CDR1 is MNHEY and CDR2 is SVGAGI. With V trimmed by 6 bases and J by 4 bases, 3 bases remained unmatched. This CDR3 has 14 residues. CDR3 bases: TGTGCCAGCAGGAGGACTAGCGGGGGTTACGAGCAGTACTTC. Amino acids: CASRRTSGGYEQYF.

Turning to this clone: A junction boundary mismatches the germline segment, possibly from a read error. V usage is TRBV7-7 and J usage is TRBJ2-2, with 10 bases lining up with TRBD1. Germline loops: CDR1 SSHAT, CDR2 FNYEAQ (reference sequence). The CDR3 contains 16 residues. The CDR3 DNA follows: TGTGCTAGCAGCTTGTCCGGGACAGGGGACACCGGGGAGCTGTTTTTT. Protein sequence: CASSLSGTGDTGELFF.

The J gene is TRBJ1-3, the V gene TRBV6-6; 7 positions agree with TRBD1. V lost 6 bases, J lost 2 bases, and 10 bases stayed unmatched. The CDR3 has 16 amino acids. Germline CDR1 and CDR2: MNHNY and SVGAGI (reference sequence). The CDR3 region has the DNA TGTGCCAGCAGACGAGGGACAGCTCTTCCTGGAAACACCATATATTTT. Protein product: CASRRGTALPGNTIYF.

The chain couples TRBV5-4 to TRBJ2-7, with 9 bases that match TRBD2. Germline V gene data show CDR1 as SGHNT and CDR2 as YYREEE (reference sequence). V was clipped by 1 base and J by 3 bases; unmatched bases: 5. The CDR3 runs to 15 residues. The CDR3 spells CASSLRLAGSYEQYF. Here the CDR3 DNA reads TGTGCCAGCAGCTTGCGTCTAGCGGGGAGCTACGAGCAGTACTTC. The full variable domain, with the rest looked up from reference TRBV5-4 and TRBJ2-7, is ETGVTQSPTHLIKTRGQQVTLRCSSQSGHNTVSWYQQALGQGPQFIFQYYREEENGRGNFPPRFSGLQFPNYSSELNVNALELDDSALYLCASSLRLAGSYEQYFGPGTRLTVT.

The rearrangement uses TRBV11-2 and TRBJ2-7; TRBD1 aligns across 8 bases. The length of the CDR3 is 15 residues. CDR1 and CDR2 from the germline V gene are SGHAT and FQNNGV. V dropped 5 bases and J dropped 2; count of bases not matched to a gene: 8. CDR3 amino acids: CASSQVQGAPYEQYF. The CDR3, as DNA: TGTGCCAGCAGCCAGGTCCAGGGGGCTCCCTACGAGCAGTACTTC. Drawing the rest from reference TRBV11-2 and TRBJ2-7, the complete variable domain is EAGVAQSPRYKIIEKRQSVAFWCNPISGHATLYWYQQILGQGPKLLIQFQNNGVVDDSQLPKDRFSAERLKGVDSTLKIQPAKLEDSAVYLCASSQVQGAPYEQYFGPGTRLTVT.

The table lists this clone with a count of one. The chain is built from TRBV28 and TRBJ2-3; D remains ambiguous. In germline, CDR1 is MDHEN, CDR2 SYDVKM. Trimming took 5 bases from V and 2 from J, leaving 8 bases between them. CDR3 length: 13 residues. For the CDR3, the DNA is TGTGCCAGCAGTCCCCCCTCCACAGATACGCAGTATTTT. Translation: CASSPPSTDTQYF.

This chain connects TRBV6-4 to TRBJ2-1; 10 nucleotides align to TRBD2. This CDR3 contains 14 residues. Germline values: CDR1 MRHNA, CDR2 SNTAGT. Unmatched junction bases numbered 2, after V lost 9 bases and J lost 0 bases. In nucleotides, the CDR3 is TGTGCCAGACTAGCGGGGAGCTCCTACAATGAGCAGTTCTTC. This codes for CARLAGSSYNEQFF.

This clone was seen a handful of times. This chain joins TRBV11-2 and TRBJ2-3, with D maybe TRBD2 (6 bases). Trimming removed 2 bases from V and 6 bases from J, with 12 bases in between. Per germline, CDR1 SGHAT and CDR2 FQNNGV. The CDR3 is 14 amino acids. CDR3 coding DNA: TGTGCCAGCAGCTTAACGTGGGGGGTGGATACGCAGTATTTT. Its translation: CASSLTWGVDTQYF.

V is TRBV12-3 or TRBV12-4 and J is TRBJ1-3, with D tentatively TRBD1 (6 bases). V gave up 7 bases and J gave up 1 base, with 8 bases separating them. This CDR3 is 13 amino acids long. CDR3 sequence reads: CASTRGSGNTIYF. In nucleotides, the CDR3 is TGTGCCAGCACCAGGGGATCTGGAAACACCATATATTTT.

The V gene is TRBV9, the J gene TRBJ2-2; 9 bases match TRBD1. Germline V gene data show CDR1 as SGDLS and CDR2 as YYNGEE. This CDR3 region has 17 residues. The V gene end was trimmed by 0 bases and the J gene end by 1 base; junction bases not matched to a gene: 4. CDR3 sequence (DNA): TGTGCCAGCAGCGTAGGGGGACAGGGTCTGAACACCGGGGAGCTGTTTTTT. Translated, it gives CASSVGGQGLNTGELFF.

This chain links TRBV29-1 with TRBJ2-1, with 7 bases lining up with TRBD1. V lost 3 bases, J lost 2 bases, and 4 bases stayed unmatched. Germline-derived CDR1 and CDR2 are SQVTM and ANQGSEA. The CDR3 loop spans 14 amino acids. The DNA of the CDR3 is TGCAGCGTTGAGGGGACAGACACCTACAATGAGCAGTTCTTC. Encoded protein: CSVEGTDTYNEQFF.

This chain uses TRBV28 with TRBJ1-5; D perhaps matches TRBD1 (6 bases). Germline-derived CDR1 and CDR2 are MDHEN and SYDVKM. V lost 4 bases and J lost 0, with 13 bases in between. The CDR3 totals 16 residues. The CDR3 nucleotides read TGTGCCAGCAGTTCCACGGGGGGCAATAGCAATCAGCCCCAGCATTTT. Amino acid sequence: CASSSTGGNSNQPQHF.